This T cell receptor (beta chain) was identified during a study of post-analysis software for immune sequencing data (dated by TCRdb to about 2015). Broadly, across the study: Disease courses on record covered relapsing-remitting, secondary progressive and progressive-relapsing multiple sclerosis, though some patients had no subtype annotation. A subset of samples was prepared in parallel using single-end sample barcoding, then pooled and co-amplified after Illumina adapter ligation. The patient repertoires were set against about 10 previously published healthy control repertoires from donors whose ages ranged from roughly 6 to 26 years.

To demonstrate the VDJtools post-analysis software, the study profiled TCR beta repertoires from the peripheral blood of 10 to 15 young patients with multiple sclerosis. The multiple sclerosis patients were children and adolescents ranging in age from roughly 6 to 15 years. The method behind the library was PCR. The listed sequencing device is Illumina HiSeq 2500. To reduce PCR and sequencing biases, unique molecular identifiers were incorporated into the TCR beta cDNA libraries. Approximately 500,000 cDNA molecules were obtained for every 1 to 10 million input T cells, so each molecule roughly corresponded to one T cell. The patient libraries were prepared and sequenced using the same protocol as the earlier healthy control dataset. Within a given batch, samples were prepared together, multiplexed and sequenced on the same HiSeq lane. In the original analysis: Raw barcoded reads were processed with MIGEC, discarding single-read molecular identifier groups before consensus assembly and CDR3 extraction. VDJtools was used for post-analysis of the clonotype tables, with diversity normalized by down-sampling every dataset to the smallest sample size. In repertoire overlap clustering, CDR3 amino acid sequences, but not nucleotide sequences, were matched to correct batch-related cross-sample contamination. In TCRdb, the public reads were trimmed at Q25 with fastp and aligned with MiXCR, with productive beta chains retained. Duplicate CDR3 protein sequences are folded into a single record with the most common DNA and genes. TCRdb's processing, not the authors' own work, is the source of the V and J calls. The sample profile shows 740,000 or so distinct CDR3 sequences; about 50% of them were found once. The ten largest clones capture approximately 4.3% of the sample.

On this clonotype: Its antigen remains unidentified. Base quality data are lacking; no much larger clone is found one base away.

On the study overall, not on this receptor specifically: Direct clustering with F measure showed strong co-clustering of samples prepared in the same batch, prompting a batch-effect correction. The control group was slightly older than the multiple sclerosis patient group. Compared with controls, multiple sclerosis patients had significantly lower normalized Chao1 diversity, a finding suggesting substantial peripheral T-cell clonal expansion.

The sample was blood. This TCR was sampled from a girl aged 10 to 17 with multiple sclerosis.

The CDR3: CASSSTSAGLVEQYF. Here is the DNA: TGCGCCAGCAGCTCAACCTCGGCAGGGTTGGTTGAGCAGTACTTC. The sequence joins TRBV5-1 to TRBJ2-7; TRBD1 might be the D gene, on 5 matching bases. The CDR3 runs 15 amino acids, cysteine and phenylalanine included. Only the CDR3 portion is preserved as DNA: 45 bases, with reading frame beginning at the first base. Via the germline V gene, CDR1 is SGHRS and CDR2 YFSETQ. V gives up 3 bases and J gives up 7 bases, and the segment between their germline ends measures 20 bases.